This entry concerns a single T cell receptor beta chain. Its antigen specificity is not known. Base-call qualities are not available, and no considerably larger clone is one nucleotide away. Trimmed from V: 4 bases; trimmed from J: 6 bases; junction bases lacking a gene match: 9. The CDR3 holds 16 amino acids from the cysteine to the phenylalanine. Solely the CDR3 DNA is kept, with 48 bases framed from the first base. As encoded in the germline V gene, CDR1 is MNHEY while CDR2 is SVGAGI. The sample is drawn from a study of T cell responses to AZD1222 COVID-19 vaccine (dated by TCRdb to 2020 to 2022). Looking at the study overall: Because spike-specific TCR depth and breadth did not differ between the two schedules, AZD1222 recipients who got a second dose at roughly 4 weeks were pooled with those who got a second dose at roughly 12 weeks. A total of more than 230 trial participants underwent TCR sequencing, of whom 200 to 220 had received two doses of AZD1222 and 26 had received two doses of the MenACWY control vaccine. Trial participants were enrolled by age into subgroups of 18-55, 56-69 and 70-plus years, and 148, 28 and 57 TCR-sequenced participants, respectively, were included in these subgroups.

Paper-wide results and their limitations: In the small 56-69-year group, the increase in depth fell short of significance, most likely because of low power. A significant rise in spike-specific TCR breadth and depth was observed after two AZD1222 doses relative to day 0 and relative to MenACWY recipients. The vaccine-associated CD4 TCRs covered the entire spike protein, and the dominant responses fell in regions 160-218 and 743-854. Conclusions about previously exposed vaccinees are limited, since just 5 to 7 AZD1222 recipients were seropositive for SARS-CoV-2 at baseline. Nearly half of unique spike-specific TCRs reportedly recognized epitopes outside regions mutated in the B.1.351 and B.1.1.7 variants. No day 14 peak-response samples were available, so repertoires were characterized only after the peak T cell response. Most participants were white British and females outnumbered males, and the authors suggested that clonal diversity may have been underestimated.

The time point label, read with the paper, signifies: baseline before first vaccination. The vaccinee samples were drawn from two UK trials, COV001 and COV002, one of which was a single-blind randomized controlled phase 2/3 trial testing AZD1222 (ChAdOx1 nCoV-19) in healthy adults. Trial participant PBMC samples were collected at day 0 and day 28 after the second dose for TCRbeta chain sequencing. The CDR3 regions of human TCRbeta chains were subjected to immunosequencing. For the original study's pipeline: Repertoire TCRs were checked for matches against a reference library of SARS-CoV-2-specific TCRs that had been generated using the MIRA antigen-specificity platform. Breadth was defined as the fraction of unique TCRs that were SARS-CoV-2-associated, and depth was defined as the fraction of total T cells that were SARS-CoV-2-associated. Using the MIRA data, each spike-specific TCR was mapped to the spike region that the TCR reacts to and placed in a CD4 or CD8 class. Log10-transformed breadth and depth values were compared by one-way ANOVA with Sidak's multiple comparisons tests. TCRdb's version of the immuneACCESS table is confined to in-frame rearrangements and falls short of the full clone set. An unresolved V gene accounts for under half of the shortfall where checked; the remainder is of unknown origin. Clonal size and the V and J genes are those of that table, whereas D and trimming came from the DNA. In this sample the table shows 45,000 to 55,000 clones, 80% to 90% of which occur a single time. Approximately 10% of the sample rests with the top ten.

The chain joins TRBV6-5 to TRBJ2-5; 12 of the junction bases match TRBD2. The origin of this receptor is an adult in good health. The source was peripheral blood, collected on day 0 of AZD1222 vaccination. The DNA reads as follows: TGTGCCAGCAGTTTCCGGACTAGCGGGAACTGGAAGACCCAGTACTTC. Protein translation: CASSFRTSGNWKTQYF.